This TCR beta chain appears in the sequencing data of a study of blood T cell repertoires in COVID-19. As for the study in general: Researchers got acute and convalescent COVID-19 samples from the United States, Italy and Spain. Sample material is recorded as cDNA or gDNA derived from T cells, B-cell-depleted T cells, or PBMCs.

V lost 5 bases and J lost 6; bases outside the gene matches: 8. Germline lookup yields CDR1 MDHEN and CDR2 SYDVKM. The CDR3 covers 14 residues. Source study methods: Cell counts per sample came from amplifying reference gene primers. The table came from immunoSEQ multiplex PCR; TCRdb's copy has only in-frame clones and leaves some out. V and J calls and clone size follow that table, whereas D and trimming were derived from the DNA. The sample has roughly 290,000 clones, around 85% seen once. The sequencing sample was made of peripheral blood. V gene TRBV28 combines with J gene TRBJ2-7; 9 bases fit TRBD1. The clonotype originates from a woman in her forties or fifties with active or convalescent COVID-19. This CDR3 reads CASSTGTGFFEQYF. The CDR3 DNA sequence: TGTGCCAGCAGTACCGGGACAGGGTTCTTCGAGCAGTACTTC. The full variable domain, with the rest looked up from reference TRBV28 and TRBJ2-7, is DVKVTQSSRYLVKRTGEKVFLECVQDMDHENMFWYRQDPGLGLRLIYFSYDVKMKEKGDIPEGYSVSREKKERFSLILESASTNQTSMYLCASSTGTGFFEQYFGPGTRLTVT.